This passage covers 27 T cell receptor beta chains from one sample sequenced in a study of T cell responses to AZD1222 COVID-19 vaccine. Some clones are missing from TCRdb's copy, which holds only in-frame ones; the method was immunoSEQ multiplex PCR. The sample yields over 150,000 clones, more than 70% seen once. The source material was peripheral blood, sampled on day 0 of AZD1222 vaccination. The receptor set was obtained from an adult in good health.

The chain couples TRBV7-2 to TRBJ1-5; D is undetermined. Trimming stripped 2 bases from V and 0 bases from J, with 8 bases between. This CDR3 is 15 amino acids long. In germline, CDR1 is SGHTA, CDR2 FQGNSA. The CDR3 DNA is TGTGCCAGCAGCTTATTCCGGATTAGCAATCAGCCCCAGCATTTT. Its protein is CASSLFRISNQPQHF.

V usage is TRBV10-3 and J usage is TRBJ1-5, with D perhaps matching TRBD1 (6 bases). Per the germline V gene, CDR1 is ENHRY and CDR2 is SYGVKD. The CDR3 is 13 amino acids. Trimming cost V 10 bases and J 7 bases, with 17 bases left between them. The CDR3 sequence is CATSNREVQPQHF. The CDR3, as DNA: TGTGCCACCTCTAACAGGGAGGTACAGCCCCAGCATTTT.

This clone was found once. The CDR3 sequence is CACPGTGRNSPLHF. The CDR3 region has the DNA TGTGCCTGCCCCGGGACAGGGCGGAATTCACCCCTCCACTTT. This rearrangement joins TRBV30 to TRBJ1-6, with TRBD1 identical over 9 bases. The CDR3 sequence is 14 residues long. The V gene's germline CDR1 is GTSNPN and CDR2 SVGIG (reference sequence). Trimming took 6 bases from V and 7 from J; bases not matched to a gene: 7.

The chain carries TRBV11-2 and TRBJ1-6; unclear D gene. The CDR3 sequence is 16 residues long. The V gene's germline CDR1 is SGHAT and CDR2 FQNNGV. Trimming took 5 bases from V and 9 from J, leaving 20 bases between them. DNA for the CDR3: TGTGCCAGCAGCCCGGCTCAAGGAGGGATGGGTTCACCCCTCCACTTT. Its translation: CASSPAQGGMGSPLHF.

The chain employs TRBV6-5 and TRBJ2-3; 8 nucleotides match TRBD1. Trimming cost V 8 bases and J 1 base; bases outside gene matches: 5. In germline, CDR1 is MNHEY, CDR2 SVGAGI. The CDR3 extends over 14 amino acids. CDR3 in amino acids: CASAQGVRTDTQYF. The CDR3 bases are TGTGCCAGCGCACAGGGGGTCCGCACAGATACGCAGTATTTT.

The rearrangement links TRBV6-1 to TRBJ2-7; D is unclear. This CDR3 comprises 13 residues. V lost 1 base to trimming and J lost 6 bases, with 10 bases between them. The germline V gene has CDR1 MNHNS and CDR2 SASEGT. The chain's CDR3 is CASSEVLFPEQYF. CDR3 in DNA: TGTGCCAGCAGTGAAGTCTTATTCCCCGAGCAGTACTTC.

The chain couples TRBV4-1 to TRBJ1-1; D uncertain. Trimming took off 5 bases at V and 3 bases at J, with 13 bases between the two ends. The V gene's germline CDR1 is MGHRA and CDR2 YSYEKL. This CDR3 region has 14 residues. The CDR3 DNA follows: TGCGCCAGCAGCACGCAGGAAGTTGACACTGAAGCTTTCTTT. It translates to CASSTQEVDTEAFF.

This sequence joins TRBV5-1 and TRBJ2-3; TRBD2 matches 11 bases. CDR3 size: 16 residues. Per germline, CDR1 SGHRS and CDR2 YFSETQ. V was clipped by 0 bases and J by 6 bases; unmatched bases: 6. CDR3 loop: CASSLDTSGRTDTQYF. The CDR3 coding sequence is TGCGCCAGCAGCTTGGACACTAGCGGGAGAACGGATACGCAGTATTTT.

This chain links TRBV14 with TRBJ1-4; weak D call: TRBD1 (5 bases). This CDR3 has 13 residues. Trimming took off 3 bases at V and 10 bases at J, with 12 bases between the two ends. Looked up from germline, CDR1 is SGHDN and CDR2 is FVKESK. CDR3: CASSQPSGSKLFF. CDR3 sequence (DNA): TGTGCCAGCAGCCAGCCTTCAGGGTCAAAACTGTTTTTT.

This chain joins TRBV9 and TRBJ1-2, with 9 bases lining up with TRBD1. Per germline, CDR1 SGDLS and CDR2 YYNGEE. This CDR3 has 16 amino acids. The V segment lost 3 bases and the J segment 2 bases; nucleotides outside the gene matches: 8. The CDR3 DNA follows: TGTGCCAGCAGCGCATCCGGGACAGGGTTAAACTATGGCTACACCTTC. Residues: CASSASGTGLNYGYTF.

The CDR3 bases are TGTGCCAGCAGTTTATTAGGGACAGGGGCTTTCCGACGGCTCGAGCAGTACTTC. This sequence encodes CASSLLGTGAFRRLEQYF. V is TRBV28 and J is TRBJ2-7, with 10 bases matching TRBD1. The J segment lost 6 bases and the V segment lost 1 base, leaving 15 bases of the junction unmatched. CDR3 length equals 18 residues. Germline V lookup: CDR1 MDHEN, CDR2 SYDVKM.

V usage is TRBV2 and J usage is TRBJ2-7; D is unclear. Trimming took off 3 bases at V and 2 bases at J, with 8 bases between the two ends. The CDR3 consists of 13 residues. The germline CDR1 and CDR2 sequences are SNHLY and FYNNEI. CDR3 sequence: CASSDRLAYEQYF. The CDR3 DNA follows: TGTGCCAGCAGTGATAGGTTGGCCTACGAGCAGTACTTC. Full variable domain (missing parts from reference TRBV2 and TRBJ2-7): EPEVTQTPSHQVTQMGQEVILRCVPISNHLYFYWYRQILGQKVEFLVSFYNNEISEKSEIFDDQFSVERPDGSNFTLKIRSTKLEDSAMYFCASSDRLAYEQYFGPGTRLTVT.

This chain joins TRBV7-3 and TRBJ2-2, with TRBD2 matching 8 bases. The length of the CDR3 is 15 residues. V trimming: 5 bases; J trimming: 6 bases; junction bases outside the gene matches: 8. Germline V gene sequence: CDR1 SGHTA, CDR2 FQGTGA. The CDR3 is CASSQAGLVSGELFF. In DNA form, the CDR3 reads TGTGCCAGCAGCCAGGCGGGACTAGTGTCCGGGGAGCTGTTTTTT.

CDR3 DNA sequence: TGTGCCAGCAGCTTGGAAAGATACAAGAGAGGGTTGAATAGCAATCAGCCCCAGCATTTT. Amino acid sequence: CASSLERYKRGLNSNQPQHF. This sequence joins TRBV5-8 and TRBJ1-5; no reliable D call. Deletions cut 0 bases from V and 0 bases from J, with 22 bases between. There are 20 residues in the CDR3. The germline CDR1 and CDR2 sequences are SGHTS and YDEGEE. The complete variable domain, with remaining parts taken from reference TRBV5-8 and TRBJ1-5, reads EAGVTQSPTHLIKTRGQQATLRCSPISGHTSVYWYQQALGLGLQFLLWYDEGEERNRGNFPPRFSGRQFPNYSSELNVNALELEDSALYLCASSLERYKRGLNSNQPQHFGDGTRLSIL.

The chain combines TRBV11-2 with TRBJ1-3; D call uncertain. CDR1 and CDR2 (germline): SGHAT, FQNNGV. The V gene lost 3 bases and the J gene lost 3 bases, with 15 bases spanning the gap. This CDR3 region has 16 residues. This CDR3 reads CASSFSPARFGNTIYF. CDR3 DNA sequence: TGTGCCAGCAGCTTCTCCCCAGCACGATTTGGAAACACCATATATTTT.

J is TRBJ2-1 and V is TRBV13; perhaps TRBD2 as D (6 bases). In germline, CDR1 is PRHDT, CDR2 FYEKMQ (reference sequence). The CDR3 runs 15 residues. The germline V and J ends were trimmed by 5 bases and 4 bases, with 15 bases remaining between them. CDR3 sequence reads: CASSRGSGPYNEQFF. In DNA, the CDR3 is TGTGCCAGCAGCCGTGGTAGCGGACCTTACAATGAGCAGTTCTTC.

This clone was counted a single time. The rearrangement uses TRBV15 and TRBJ1-6; TRBD1 might be the D (6 bases). V dropped 6 bases and J dropped 0 bases, with 12 bases sitting between them. This CDR3 contains 16 residues. Germline V gene sequence: CDR1 LNHNV, CDR2 YYDKDF (reference sequence). This CDR3 is CATRNRASSYNSPLHF. In DNA, the CDR3 is TGTGCCACCAGGAACAGGGCTAGCTCCTATAATTCACCCCTCCACTTT.

The chain has TRBV28 and TRBJ2-4; no definite D call. Looked up from germline, CDR1 is MDHEN and CDR2 is SYDVKM. CDR3 length: 14 amino acids. Trimming cost V 2 bases and J 3 bases, with 8 bases left between them. The CDR3 DNA follows: TGTGCCAGCAGTTTAGCGGTAGACAAAAACATTCAGTACTTC. It yields the protein CASSLAVDKNIQYF.

The chain uses TRBV2 and TRBJ2-5; tentative D call: TRBD2 (6 bases). This CDR3 is built from 11 residues. Trimming pared 9 bases from V and 2 bases from J, leaving 7 bases between. Germline values: CDR1 SNHLY, CDR2 FYNNEI. This chain's CDR3 is CARGLQETQYF. In nucleotides, the CDR3 is TGTGCCAGGGGACTGCAAGAGACCCAGTACTTC.

As concerns this clone: Germline and junction disagree at one end, which may indicate a read error. Other nucleotide sequences from this sample produce the same CDR3. The chain employs TRBV28 and TRBJ1-1, with 7 bases identical to TRBD1. The CDR3 is 14 amino acids. Germline V gene sequence: CDR1 MDHEN, CDR2 SYDVKM. Here the CDR3 reads CASSLGQLNTEAFF. CDR3 DNA sequence: TGTGCCAGCAGTTTGGGACAGCTGAATACTGAAGCTTTCTTT.

This clone was counted once. The chain links TRBV19 to TRBJ2-7, with D maybe TRBD2 (5 bases). In germline, CDR1 is LNHDA, CDR2 SQIVND (reference sequence). The CDR3 spans 12 residues. The V end was cut by 6 bases, the J end by 7 bases, with 13 bases between. This CDR3 is CASRPPSGEQYF. CDR3 in DNA: TGTGCCAGTAGACCCCCGTCGGGAGAGCAGTACTTC.

V usage is TRBV9 and J usage is TRBJ2-2, with TRBD2 matching over 10 bases. The junction had 8 bases not matched to a gene; V was cut back by 5 bases and J by 4 bases. The CDR3 totals 16 residues. CDR1 SGDLS and CDR2 YYNGEE come from the germline V gene. CDR3 nucleotides: TGTGCCAGCAGTTACCAGCGGGGGGGATTCACCGGGGAGCTGTTTTTT. Translating gives CASSYQRGGFTGELFF.

The chain uses TRBV18 and TRBJ2-7; no definite D call. Germline V gene lookup returns CDR1 KGHSH and CDR2 LQKENI. The CDR3 runs 12 residues. The V end lost 3 bases, the J end lost 2 bases, and 5 bases lay between the germline ends. This CDR3 reads CASSPFAYEQYF. The CDR3 DNA reads TGTGCCAGCTCACCCTTCGCCTACGAGCAGTACTTC.

J is TRBJ1-6 and V is TRBV19; possible D gene TRBD1, 5 bases. The CDR3 covers 14 residues. Per germline, CDR1 LNHDA and CDR2 SQIVND (reference sequence). V lost 3 bases and J lost 7, with 10 bases in between. The CDR3 loop reads CASSIGGGNSPLHF. Written as DNA, the CDR3 is TGTGCCAGTAGTATCGGGGGAGGGAATTCACCCCTCCACTTT.

This rearrangement joins TRBV6-5 to TRBJ2-7; TRBD1 aligns across 7 bases. The CDR3 consists of 14 residues. V lost 0 bases and J lost 4; bases outside the gene matches: 3. CDR1 is MNHEY and CDR2 is SVGAGI in the germline V gene. CDR3 DNA: TGTGCCAGCAGTTACTCCGGGACAGAGTACGAGCAGTACTTC. Encoded protein: CASSYSGTEYEQYF.

The rearrangement joins TRBV9 to TRBJ1-3; 8 nucleotides line up with TRBD1. This CDR3 spans 16 amino acids. From germline, CDR1 is SGDLS and CDR2 YYNGEE. Trimming at V came to 4 bases and at J to 2 bases, leaving 8 bases not matched to a gene. This CDR3 reads CASSSRTGNTGNTIYF. The CDR3 DNA is TGTGCCAGCAGCTCCCGGACAGGGAATACTGGAAACACCATATATTTT.

This clone was seen ten or more times. The chain recombines TRBV2 with TRBJ1-3; the match to TRBD1 covers 7 bases. This CDR3 region has 15 residues. Trimming at V came to 8 bases and at J to 0 bases, leaving 7 bases not matched to a gene. CDR1 is SNHLY and CDR2 is FYNNEI in the germline V gene. CDR3 nucleotides: TGTGCCAGCCGGACAGGAATTTTCTCTGGAAACACCATATATTTT. Encoded protein: CASRTGIFSGNTIYF.